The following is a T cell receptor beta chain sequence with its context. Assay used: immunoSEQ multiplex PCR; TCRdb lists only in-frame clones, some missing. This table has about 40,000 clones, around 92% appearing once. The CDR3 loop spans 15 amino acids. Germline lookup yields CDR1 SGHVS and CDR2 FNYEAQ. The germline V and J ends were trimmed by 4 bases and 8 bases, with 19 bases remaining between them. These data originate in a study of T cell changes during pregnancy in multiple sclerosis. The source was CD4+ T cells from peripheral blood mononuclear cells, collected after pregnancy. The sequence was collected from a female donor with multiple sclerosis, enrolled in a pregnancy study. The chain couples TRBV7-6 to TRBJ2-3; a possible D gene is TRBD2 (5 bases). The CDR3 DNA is TGTGCCAGCAGCTCAGCGGACTGGTCGTTCGGTACGCAGTATTTT. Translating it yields CASSSADWSFGTQYF.